This T cell receptor (beta chain) derives from a study of cytomegalovirus exposure and HLA in healthy donors. Study-wide findings and caveats: A later analysis linked a missense variant in DCLRE1C to the trimming of TCR beta V and J genes.

Germline assignment: CDR1 GTSNPN and CDR2 SVGIG (reference sequence). This CDR3 has 13 residues. Trimming removed 0 bases at V and 5 bases at J, with 7 bases between. With 60 Vbeta and 13 Jbeta primers, the PCR was carried out. Sequenced by immunoSEQ multiplex PCR; TCRdb stores in-frame clones only, minus some. The sample consists of 150,000 to 200,000 clones, approximately 67% of them appearing once. As regards this clone: Antigen unknown.

Sequences were obtained from PBMCs. The origin of this receptor is a young woman in good health and CMV-seropositive. The V and J genes are TRBV30 and TRBJ1-4, with unresolved D. CDR3 residues: CAWSVALNEKLFF. In DNA form, the CDR3 reads TGTGCCTGGAGTGTGGCCCTCAATGAAAAACTGTTTTTT.